A selection of T cell receptor beta chains follows, all from one sample in a study of Ad26.COV2.S vaccination and SARS-CoV-2 variants. Only in-frame clones appear in the TCRdb table, and some are missing; sequencing was by immunoSEQ multiplex PCR. The sample shows 400,000 to 450,000 clones, approximately 90% of them seen only once. The material sequenced was peripheral blood, taken in a trial of Ad26.COV2.S vaccine versus placebo. These receptors were collected from a person aged 18-65 years who received the Ad26.COV2.S COVID-19 vaccine or a placebo. Each CDR3 is given with its conserved first and last residue. The D gene is left open where the match is weak. Not every row has a clone size; where given, it reads once, few, many or a size class.

j_gene	v_gene	abundance	d_gene	CDR3nt	CDR3aa
TRBJ2-5	TRBV19	.	TRBD2	TGTGCTTCTCGGGGGGGCCTGGAGACCCAGTACTTC	CASRGGLETQYF
TRBJ2-1	TRBV6-2/TRBV6-3	.	.	TGTGCCAGCAGTTCCATACAGGGTGGCCCCTACAATGAGCAGTTCTTC	CASSSIQGGPYNEQFF
TRBJ1-2	TRBV19	.	TRBD1	TGTGCCAGTAGTAGGGGGGACAGATACTATGGCTACACCTTC	CASSRGDRYYGYTF
TRBJ1-1	TRBV18	.	TRBD1	TGTGCCAGCTCACCGCCCCTACAGGGGGCGAGCACTGAAGCTTTCTTT	CASSPPLQGASTEAFF
TRBJ2-3	TRBV2	.	.	TGTGCCAGCAGTCAAAGGGTCACAGATACGCAGTATTTT	CASSQRVTDTQYF
TRBJ2-5	TRBV3-1/TRBV3-2	.	TRBD2	TGTGCCAGCAGCCAAGGGAGGGGACTAGCGGGGTGGGAGACCCAGTACTTC	CASSQGRGLAGWETQYF
TRBJ2-7	TRBV20-1	.	TRBD1	TGCAGTGCTAGTACCCTCCTAAGACAGGGGGCGGACGAGCAGTACTTC	CSASTLLRQGADEQYF
TRBJ2-1	TRBV5-6	.	.	TGTGCCAGCAGCCCCTTACGACTAGGTTTAAACAATGAGCAGTTCTTC	CASSPLRLGLNNEQFF
TRBJ2-5	TRBV10-1	once	TRBD2	TGCGCCAGCAGTAGCGGGAGCCAAGAGACCCAGTACTTC	CASSSGSQETQYF
TRBJ2-3	TRBV7-8	.	TRBD2	TGTGCCAGCAGCTTATCGGTAGCGGGAGCGACAGATACGCAGTATTTT	CASSLSVAGATDTQYF
TRBJ1-2	TRBV10-3	.	.	TGTGCCATCAGTGAAAACAGGGACTATGGCTACACCTTC	CAISENRDYGYTF
TRBJ2-5	TRBV7-9	.	TRBD2	TGTGCCAGCAGCCAGCAGGGACTAGCGATCGAAGAGACCCAGTACTTC	CASSQQGLAIEETQYF
TRBJ2-7	TRBV7-9	.	.	TGTGCCAGCAGCCCGGACGGGAGATCCTACGAGCAGTACTTC	CASSPDGRSYEQYF
TRBJ2-3	TRBV5-1	.	TRBD2	TGCGCCAGCAGTATTGGCGGGAGGGCTGCAGATACGCAGTATTTT	CASSIGGRAADTQYF
TRBJ2-7	TRBV5-8	.	.	TGTGCCAGCAGCTTGGGACTACCCCGGCTCTACGAGCAGTACTTC	CASSLGLPRLYEQYF
TRBJ1-1	TRBV30	.	.	TGTGCCTGGAGTGTACAGGGAGGAGGAACTGAAGCTTTCTTT	CAWSVQGGGTEAFF
TRBJ2-7	TRBV18	.	.	TGTGCCAGCTCACCAGACACCTACGAGCAGTACTTC	CASSPDTYEQYF
TRBJ2-7	TRBV24-1	once	.	TGTGCCACCAGTGATTTGCAACCAGTGGGCAGCTACGAGCAGTACTTC	CATSDLQPVGSYEQYF
TRBJ1-1	TRBV27	.	TRBD1	TGTGCCAGCAGCAGGACAGGGTCGGCCACTGAAGCTTTCTTT	CASSRTGSATEAFF
TRBJ2-4	TRBV7-9	.	.	TGTGCCAGCAGCCAAATCGCGGGGTTTGGCAAAAACATTCAGTACTTC	CASSQIAGFGKNIQYF
TRBJ2-7	TRBV28	.	.	TGTGCCAGCAGTCCAAACTCCGACCACCTCGAGCAGTACTTC	CASSPNSDHLEQYF
TRBJ2-2	TRBV4-3	.	TRBD2	TGCGCCAGCAGCCAAGATCGACTAGCGGGAGGTAAATCCGGGGAGCTGTTTTTT	CASSQDRLAGGKSGELFF